This section outlines one TCR beta chain sequence together with its context. The antigen is unknown. V was shortened by 7 bases and J by 0 bases, with 13 bases between the two germline ends. Germline CDR1 is MDHEN and CDR2 is SYDVKM. CDR3 length equals 15 residues. This sample is part of a study of chemoradiotherapy in HPV16-positive cancers. Study-level background: A couple of HPV16-positive patients' cells yielded candidate HPV-specific clones and common motifs. Regarding the study as a whole: Functional assays defining HPV-specific T cells used only a couple of HPV16-positive patients. HPV-responsive T-cell expansion during chemoradiotherapy was linked to improved recurrence-free survival in HPV16-positive patients.

Here immunoSEQ multiplex PCR was the method, and the copy in TCRdb shows in-frame clones only, minus some. The table lists approximately 9,400 clones, approximately 71% of them singletons. Repeated repertoire sampling spanned the course of chemoradiotherapy. The chain couples TRBV28 to TRBJ1-3; D remains unclear. The clonotype comes from a human donor with HPV-associated anogenital cancer. Sampling was done from a patient who underwent chemoradiotherapy. The CDR3 sequence: CASTSRWVSGNTIYF. In DNA form, the CDR3 reads TGTGCCAGCACATCGAGATGGGTCTCTGGAAACACCATATATTTT. The full variable domain, rest sourced from reference TRBV28 and TRBJ1-3, is DVKVTQSSRYLVKRTGEKVFLECVQDMDHENMFWYRQDPGLGLRLIYFSYDVKMKEKGDIPEGYSVSREKKERFSLILESASTNQTSMYLCASTSRWVSGNTIYFGEGSWLTVV.